The rows below give T cell receptor beta chains drawn from one sample of a study of cytomegalovirus exposure and HLA in healthy donors. Produced via immunoSEQ multiplex PCR; TCRdb's table is partial and in-frame only. The sample has around 97,000 clones; 81% are singletons. The specimen sequenced was PBMCs. The receptor source for this set is a man aged 40-49 years in good health and CMV-seropositive. CDR3s include the opening cysteine and the closing phenylalanine or tryptophan. The order of the fields is CDR3 DNA, CDR3 protein, V gene, clone size, D gene, J gene. A D gene is named only where the DNA matches it firmly. Size values are once, few and many counts, or a class for expanded clones, and some rows have none.

DNA: TGTGCCAGCAGTACTAGCGGGAGCTCCTACAATGAGCAGTTCTTC
CDR3: CASSTSGSSYNEQFF
V: TRBV6-5
size: once
D: TRBD2
J: TRBJ2-1

DNA: TGTGCCAGCAGCCCCGGGACAGGGGTTGAAAAACTGTTTTTT
CDR3: CASSPGTGVEKLFF
V: TRBV7-8
size: once
D: TRBD1
J: TRBJ1-4

DNA: TGTGCCAGCTCTTCCGGACAGGCCTTCTATGGCTACACCTTC
CDR3: CASSSGQAFYGYTF
V: TRBV18
size: NA
D: TRBD1
J: TRBJ1-2

DNA: TGTGCCAGCAGCTTAAACGGAGCGCGCACAGATACGCAGTATTTT
CDR3: CASSLNGARTDTQYF
V: TRBV7-2
size: NA
D: NA
J: TRBJ2-3

DNA: TGTGCCAGCAGGGACAGGGGCAGTGGAGGCGGAAACACCATATATTTT
CDR3: CASRDRGSGGGNTIYF
V: TRBV5-6
size: NA
D: TRBD1
J: TRBJ1-3

DNA: TGTGCCAGCAGTTACTCTCTATGGGGCGACGAGCAGTACTTC
CDR3: CASSYSLWGDEQYF
V: TRBV6-6
size: few
D: NA
J: TRBJ2-7

DNA: TGTGCCAGCACGCAGGAAGGCTATGGCTACACCTTC
CDR3: CASTQEGYGYTF
V: TRBV9
size: NA
D: NA
J: TRBJ1-2

DNA: TGTGCCAGTCCAGGACTAGCGGGCAGAACAGATACGCAGTATTTT
CDR3: CASPGLAGRTDTQYF
V: TRBV6-6
size: NA
D: TRBD2
J: TRBJ2-3

DNA: TGTGCCAGCAGCCAAGATCACTGGGTATCGGGCTACGAGCAGTACTTC
CDR3: CASSQDHWVSGYEQYF
V: TRBV14
size: NA
D: NA
J: TRBJ2-7

DNA: TGCAGCGTTGAGGAGGGTTCCCAAGCTTTCTTT
CDR3: CSVEEGSQAFF
V: TRBV29-1
size: NA
D: NA
J: TRBJ1-1

DNA: TGTACCAGCAGCTTCCCCGGGACAGGCTCCTACGAGCAGTACTTC
CDR3: CTSSFPGTGSYEQYF
V: TRBV5-4
size: NA
D: TRBD1
J: TRBJ2-7

DNA: TGCGCCAGCAGCTTGGCACAGGGCACCTATGGCTACACCTTC
CDR3: CASSLAQGTYGYTF
V: TRBV5-1
size: NA
D: NA
J: TRBJ1-2

DNA: TGTGCCAGCAGTGGGGCGTCGGGGGGCAATCAGCCCCAGCATTTT
CDR3: CASSGASGGNQPQHF
V: TRBV6-1
size: once
D: NA
J: TRBJ1-5

DNA: TGCGCCAGCAGCTTGGGACTAGTCCCCTACGAGCAGTACTTC
CDR3: CASSLGLVPYEQYF
V: TRBV5-1
size: NA
D: NA
J: TRBJ2-7

DNA: TGTGCCAGCAGCTGGGCGGGGGGACAGAAATACAATGAGCAGTTCTTC
CDR3: CASSWAGGQKYNEQFF
V: TRBV11-2
size: NA
D: NA
J: TRBJ2-1

DNA: TGTGCCAGCTCACCGGGGTCGGAGGCCTACTATGGCTACACCTTC
CDR3: CASSPGSEAYYGYTF
V: TRBV18
size: NA
D: NA
J: TRBJ1-2

DNA: TGCAGCGTTGCCCTCTTACAGGGGGGAGGGGAAGCTTTCTTT
CDR3: CSVALLQGGGEAFF
V: TRBV29-1
size: few
D: TRBD1
J: TRBJ1-1

DNA: TGTGCCAGCAGGAAAAGCGGGACGAACACCGGGGAGCTGTTTTTT
CDR3: CASRKSGTNTGELFF
V: TRBV5-4
size: NA
D: TRBD2
J: TRBJ2-2

DNA: TGTGCCAGCAGTTCCTCGGGACAGGGGATCCTCTACGAGCAGTACTTC
CDR3: CASSSSGQGILYEQYF
V: TRBV27
size: NA
D: TRBD1
J: TRBJ2-7

DNA: TGTGCCAGCAGCTTGGGCTTACAGGGTGGGGGCACAGATACGCAGTATTTT
CDR3: CASSLGLQGGGTDTQYF
V: TRBV11-3
size: NA
D: NA
J: TRBJ2-3

DNA: TGCGCCAGCAGCCCTGTGCGGGGGGGCATGGAGACCCAGTACTTC
CDR3: CASSPVRGGMETQYF
V: TRBV5-1
size: NA
D: TRBD2
J: TRBJ2-5

DNA: TGCAGCGTTGAGATGGGGGGATCCGAGCAGTACTTC
CDR3: CSVEMGGSEQYF
V: TRBV29-1
size: NA
D: NA
J: TRBJ2-7

DNA: TGTGCCAGCAGCCAAGGTGGGGGGGCTGGTGCTGAAGCTTTCTTT
CDR3: CASSQGGGAGAEAFF
V: TRBV4-2
size: NA
D: NA
J: TRBJ1-1